This T cell receptor beta chain was found in a study of cytomegalovirus exposure and HLA in healthy donors. As to this clone: As yet, its antigen is unknown.

Points from the study as a whole: A later analysis found common viral pathogens apparently linked to several of the most significant clusters.

PCR amplification relied on 60 Vbeta primers (plus 13 Jbeta primers). The data were produced by immunoSEQ multiplex PCR, yet TCRdb's version contains in-frame clones alone and is incomplete. The table lists over 150,000 clones, more than 75% of them singletons. Trimming cost V 0 bases and J 2 bases; bases outside gene matches: 11. CDR3 length: 18 amino acids. Germline V gene lookup returns CDR1 MGHRA and CDR2 YSYEKL. The rearrangement links TRBV4-1 to TRBJ1-2; 8 nucleotides match TRBD1. Sequencing was done on a sample of PBMCs. The clonotype was recovered from a woman between 40 and 50 years old in good health and CMV-seropositive. The chain's CDR3 is CASSQELPGTGANYGYTF. CDR3 sequence (DNA): TGCGCCAGCAGCCAAGAACTCCCAGGGACAGGAGCAAACTATGGCTACACCTTC.